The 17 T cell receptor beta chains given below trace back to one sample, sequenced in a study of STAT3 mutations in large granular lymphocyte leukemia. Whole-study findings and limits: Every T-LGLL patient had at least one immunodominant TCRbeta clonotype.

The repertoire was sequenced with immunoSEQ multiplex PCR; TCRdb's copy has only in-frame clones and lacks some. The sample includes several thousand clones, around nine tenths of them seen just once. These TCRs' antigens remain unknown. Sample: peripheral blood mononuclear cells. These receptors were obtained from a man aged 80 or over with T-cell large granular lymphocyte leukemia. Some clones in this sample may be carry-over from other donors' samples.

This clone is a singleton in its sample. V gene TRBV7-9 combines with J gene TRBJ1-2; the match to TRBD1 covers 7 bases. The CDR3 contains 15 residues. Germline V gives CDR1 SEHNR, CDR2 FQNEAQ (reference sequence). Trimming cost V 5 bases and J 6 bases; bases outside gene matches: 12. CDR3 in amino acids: CASSVSLTGNNGYTF. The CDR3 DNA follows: TGTGCCAGCAGCGTCTCCCTGACAGGGAATAATGGCTACACCTTC.

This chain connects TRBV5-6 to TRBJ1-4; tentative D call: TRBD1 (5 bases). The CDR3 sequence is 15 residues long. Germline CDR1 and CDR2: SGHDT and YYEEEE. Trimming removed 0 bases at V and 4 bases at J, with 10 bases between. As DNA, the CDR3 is TGTGCCAGCAGCTTGGACGGGGCGGGTAATGAAAAACTGTTTTTT. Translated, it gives CASSLDGAGNEKLFF.

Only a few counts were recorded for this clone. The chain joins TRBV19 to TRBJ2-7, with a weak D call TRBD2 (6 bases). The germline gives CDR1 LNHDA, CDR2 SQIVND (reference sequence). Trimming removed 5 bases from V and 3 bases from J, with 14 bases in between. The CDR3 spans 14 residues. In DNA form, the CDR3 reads TGTGCCAGTAGTTCTATGGGCGGGGACTACGAGCAGTACTTC. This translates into CASSSMGGDYEQYF.

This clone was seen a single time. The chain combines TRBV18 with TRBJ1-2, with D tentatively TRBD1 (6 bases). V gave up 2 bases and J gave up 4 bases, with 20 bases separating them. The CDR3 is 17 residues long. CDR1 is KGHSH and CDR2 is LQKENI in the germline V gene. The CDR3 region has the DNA TGTGCCAGCTCACCAAAACAGGGTACCGAGGTTTCCTATGGCTACACCTTC. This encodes CASSPKQGTEVSYGYTF. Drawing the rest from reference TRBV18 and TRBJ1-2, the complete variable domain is NAGVMQNPRHLVRRRGQEARLRCSPMKGHSHVYWYRQLPEEGLKFMVYLQKENIIDESGMPKERFSAEFPKEGPSILRIQQVVRGDSAAYFCASSPKQGTEVSYGYTFGSGTRLTVV.

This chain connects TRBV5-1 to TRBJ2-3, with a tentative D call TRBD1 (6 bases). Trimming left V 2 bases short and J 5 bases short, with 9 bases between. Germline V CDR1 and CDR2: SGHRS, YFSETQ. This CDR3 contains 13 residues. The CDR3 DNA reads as TGCGCCAGCAGCTTTCCAGGGGAAGATACGCAGTATTTT. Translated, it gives CASSFPGEDTQYF.

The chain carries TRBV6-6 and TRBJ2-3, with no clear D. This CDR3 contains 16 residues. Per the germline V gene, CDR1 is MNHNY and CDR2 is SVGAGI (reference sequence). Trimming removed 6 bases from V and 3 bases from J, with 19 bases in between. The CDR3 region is CASRSDPGRRTDTQYF. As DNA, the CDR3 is TGTGCCAGCAGATCCGACCCTGGACGTAGGACAGATACGCAGTATTTT.

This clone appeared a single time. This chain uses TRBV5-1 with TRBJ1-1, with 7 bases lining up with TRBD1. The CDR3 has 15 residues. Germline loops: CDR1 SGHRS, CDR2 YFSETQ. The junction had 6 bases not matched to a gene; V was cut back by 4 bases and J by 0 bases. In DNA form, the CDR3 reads TGCGCCAGCAGCCCCGGACAGGCCATGAACACTGAAGCTTTCTTT. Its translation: CASSPGQAMNTEAFF.

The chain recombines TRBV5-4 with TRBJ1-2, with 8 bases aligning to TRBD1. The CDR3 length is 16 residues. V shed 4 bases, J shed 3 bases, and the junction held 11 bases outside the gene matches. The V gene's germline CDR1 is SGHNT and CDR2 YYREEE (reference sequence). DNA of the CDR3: TGTGCCAGCAGCGCCCAACAGGGGGAGAATGACTATGGCTACACCTTC. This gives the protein CASSAQQGENDYGYTF.

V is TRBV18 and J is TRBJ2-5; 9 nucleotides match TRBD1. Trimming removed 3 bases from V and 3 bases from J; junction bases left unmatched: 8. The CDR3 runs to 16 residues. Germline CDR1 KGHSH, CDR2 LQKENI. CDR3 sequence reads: CASSPPPGQGKETQYF. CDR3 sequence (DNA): TGTGCCAGCTCACCTCCGCCGGGACAGGGAAAAGAGACCCAGTACTTC.

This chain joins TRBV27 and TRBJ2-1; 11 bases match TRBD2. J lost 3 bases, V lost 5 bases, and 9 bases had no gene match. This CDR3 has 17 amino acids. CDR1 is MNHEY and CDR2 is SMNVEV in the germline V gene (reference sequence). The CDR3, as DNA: TGTGCCAGCAGTCGATTATTTAGCGGGGGGGACTACAATGAGCAGTTCTTC. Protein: CASSRLFSGGDYNEQFF.

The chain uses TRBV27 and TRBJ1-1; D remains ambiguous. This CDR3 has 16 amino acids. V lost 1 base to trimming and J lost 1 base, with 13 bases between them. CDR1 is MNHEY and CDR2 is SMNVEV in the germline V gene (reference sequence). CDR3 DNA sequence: TGTGCCAGCAGTTTATTCCGGACGGATGGGAACACTGAAGCTTTCTTT. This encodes CASSLFRTDGNTEAFF.

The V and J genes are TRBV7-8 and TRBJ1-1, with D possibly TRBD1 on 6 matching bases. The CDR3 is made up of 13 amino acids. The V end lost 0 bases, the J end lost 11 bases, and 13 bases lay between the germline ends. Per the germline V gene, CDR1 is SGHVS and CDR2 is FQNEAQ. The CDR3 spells CASSLAGARMAFF. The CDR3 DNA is TGTGCCAGCAGCTTAGCGGGGGCTCGGATGGCTTTCTTT.

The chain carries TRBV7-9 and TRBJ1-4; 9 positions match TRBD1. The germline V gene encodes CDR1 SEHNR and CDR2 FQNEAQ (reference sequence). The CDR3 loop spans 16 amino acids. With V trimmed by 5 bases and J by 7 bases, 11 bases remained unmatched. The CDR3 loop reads CASSPYAGTGLEKLFF. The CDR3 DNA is TGTGCCAGCAGCCCGTACGCCGGGACAGGGCTTGAAAAACTGTTTTTT.

The CDR3 sequence is CASSFTGDTEAFF. In DNA form, the CDR3 reads TGTGCCAGCAGCTTTACGGGAGACACTGAAGCTTTCTTT. The chain links TRBV7-9 to TRBJ1-1, with D unclear. CDR1 SEHNR and CDR2 FQNEAQ come from the germline V gene (reference sequence). Trimming took off 3 bases at V and 3 bases at J, with 8 bases between the two ends. CDR3 size: 13 residues.

The CDR3 DNA follows: TGTGCCAGCAGTTTCAATAGCAATCAGCCCCAGCATTTT. It specifies CASSFNSNQPQHF. J is TRBJ1-5 and V is TRBV28, with D hard to call. This CDR3 has 13 amino acids. Germline CDR1 is MDHEN and CDR2 is SYDVKM. Trimming pared 3 bases from V and 0 bases from J, leaving 3 bases between.

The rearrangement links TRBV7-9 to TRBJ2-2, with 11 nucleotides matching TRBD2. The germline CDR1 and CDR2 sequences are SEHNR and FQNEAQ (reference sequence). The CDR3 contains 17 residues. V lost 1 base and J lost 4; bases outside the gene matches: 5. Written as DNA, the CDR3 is TGTGCCAGCAGCTTAGGACTAGCGGGGACTCTCACCGGGGAGCTGTTTTTT. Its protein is CASSLGLAGTLTGELFF.

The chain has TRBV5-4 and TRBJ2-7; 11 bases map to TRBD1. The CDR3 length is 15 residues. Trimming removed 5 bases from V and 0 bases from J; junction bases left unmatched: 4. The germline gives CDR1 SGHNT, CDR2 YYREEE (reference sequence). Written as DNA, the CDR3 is TGTGCCAGCAGTACCGGGACAGGGGGCTCCTACGAGCAGTACTTC. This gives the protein CASSTGTGGSYEQYF.